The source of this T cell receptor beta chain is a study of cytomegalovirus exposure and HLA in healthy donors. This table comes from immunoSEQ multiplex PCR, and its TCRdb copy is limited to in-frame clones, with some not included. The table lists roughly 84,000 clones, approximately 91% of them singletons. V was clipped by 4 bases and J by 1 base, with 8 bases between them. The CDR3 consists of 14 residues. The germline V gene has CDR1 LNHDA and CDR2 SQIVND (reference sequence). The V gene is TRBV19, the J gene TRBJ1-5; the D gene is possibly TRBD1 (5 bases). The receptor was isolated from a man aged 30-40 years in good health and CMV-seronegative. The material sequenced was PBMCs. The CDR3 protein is CASSTGGSNQPQHF. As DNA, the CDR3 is TGTGCCAGTAGTACCGGGGGGAGCAATCAGCCCCAGCATTTT.